The 27 T cell receptor beta chains reported below all come from one sample, sequenced in a study of T cells after yellow fever vaccination. TCRdb called the 5' RACE reads again in MiXCR, with one record for every CDR3 protein. The sample carries 450,000 to 650,000 distinct CDR3 sequences, approximately 13% recorded once. Sequenced here: PBMCs, sampled on the day of the yellow fever booster vaccination. Receptor source: a man aged 25 to 45 who received the YFV17D yellow fever vaccine.

The table lists this clonotype with many counts. The chain has TRBV7-2 and TRBJ2-1; TRBD2 aligns across 12 bases. V shed 7 bases, J shed 9 bases, and the junction held 10 bases outside the gene matches. CDR3 length: 15 residues. The germline CDR1 and CDR2 sequences are SGHTA and FQGNSA. CDR3 nucleotide sequence: TGTGCCAGCACCCACGGACTAGCGGGAACAAGTGAGCAGTTCTTC. It encodes CASTHGLAGTSEQFF.

The gene calls are TRBV21-1 and TRBJ2-4; the tabulated D call, TRBD1, remains unverified against the DNA. TRBV21-1 is labeled a pseudogene. CDR3 length: 16 amino acids. For the CDR3, the DNA is TGTGCCAGCAGCAAATCCTCTTGGGCGGCTGAGGACATTCAGTACTTC. Its protein is CASSKSSWAAEDIQYF.

The rearrangement joins TRBV18 to TRBJ1-5; possibly TRBD1 for D (6 bases). The V end lost 6 bases, the J end lost 0 bases, and 12 bases lay between the germline ends. Germline CDR1 and CDR2: KGHSH and LQKENI. CDR3 length: 15 amino acids. DNA of the CDR3: TGTGCCAGCTCGCCCACAGGGAGTAGCAATCAGCCCCAGCATTTT. Translated: CASSPTGSSNQPQHF.

The chain recombines TRBV19 with TRBJ2-1; TRBD2 is a possible D gene (6 bases). Germline V gene data show CDR1 as LNHDA and CDR2 as SQIVND (reference sequence). CDR3 length: 15 amino acids. Trimming removed 6 bases from V and 5 bases from J, with 17 bases in between. The DNA of the CDR3 is TGTGCCAGTAGCACCACCCCGGGAGTCCACAATGAGCAGTTCTTC. Translated, it gives CASSTTPGVHNEQFF. Together with reference TRBV19 and TRBJ2-1, the CDR3 gives the full variable domain: DGGITQSPKYLFRKEGQNVTLSCEQNLNHDAMYWYRQDPGQGLRLIYYSQIVNDFQKGDIAEGYSVSREKKESFPLTVTSAQKNPTAFYLCASSTTPGVHNEQFFGPGTRLTVL.

This clonotype occurred a few times. J is TRBJ2-7 and V is TRBV18; 9 nucleotides agree with TRBD2. The germline V gene encodes CDR1 KGHSH and CDR2 LQKENI. V lost 2 bases to trimming and J lost 0 bases; unmatched junction nucleotides: 5. This CDR3 is built from 16 residues. This CDR3 is CASSPRLAVSSYEQYF. The CDR3 region has the DNA TGTGCCAGCTCACCAAGACTAGCGGTTAGCTCCTACGAGCAGTACTTC.

This chain uses TRBV29-1 with TRBJ2-7, with D perhaps TRBD2 (5 bases). CDR1 and CDR2 (germline): SQVTM, ANQGSEA. The CDR3 covers 13 residues. V lost 7 bases to trimming and J lost 4 bases, with 17 bases between them. CDR3 amino acids: CSALHGDLYEQYF. CDR3 coding DNA: TGCAGCGCATTACACGGGGATCTTTACGAGCAGTACTTC.

The sample holds a few counts of this clonotype. V and J are TRBV11-2 and TRBJ1-3; D might be TRBD1 (6 bases). Trimming removed 5 bases at V and 3 bases at J, with 20 bases between. This CDR3 comprises 17 residues. Germline CDR1 SGHAT, CDR2 FQNNGV. The CDR3 DNA sequence: TGTGCCAGCAGCGCCCCACGGGACATCTTTTTTGGAAACACCATATATTTT. Amino acids: CASSAPRDIFFGNTIYF.

The chain has TRBV7-3 and TRBJ2-3; the D is unclear. V lost 2 bases, J lost 2 bases, and 11 bases lay in between. Per germline, CDR1 SGHTA and CDR2 FQGTGA. The CDR3 has 15 amino acids. The CDR3 spells CASSLGVANTDTQYF. In DNA, the CDR3 is TGTGCCAGCAGCTTAGGGGTCGCTAACACAGATACGCAGTATTTT.

This clonotype was seen only a few times. The genes are TRBV6-2 or TRBV6-3 and TRBJ2-7; TRBD1 is a possible D gene (6 bases). Germline values: CDR1 MNHEY, CDR2 SVGEGT. This CDR3 region has 14 residues. V was pared by 8 bases and J by 3 bases, with 17 bases between. The CDR3 is CASDSQGAVYEQYF. In DNA, the CDR3 is TGTGCCAGCGACTCACAGGGAGCGGTCTACGAGCAGTACTTC.

This chain uses TRBV6-5 with TRBJ2-1; 11 bases match TRBD2. V was pared by 2 bases and J by 5 bases, with 5 bases of the junction left unmatched. Germline V gene lookup returns CDR1 MNHEY and CDR2 SVGAGI. This CDR3 is 16 amino acids long. Here the CDR3 reads CASSYGTSGGDNEQFF. DNA of the CDR3: TGTGCCAGCAGTTACGGGACTAGCGGAGGAGACAATGAGCAGTTCTTC.

This chain connects TRBV29-1 to TRBJ2-1, with D tentatively TRBD2 (7 bases). The CDR3 is made up of 16 amino acids. Germline V gene data show CDR1 as SQVTM and CDR2 as ANQGSEA. V lost 4 bases and J lost 8, with 24 bases in between. In DNA, the CDR3 is TGCAGCGTTGGAGCATGGGAGGGACACGCTCGTGATGAGCAGTTCTTC. Translation gives CSVGAWEGHARDEQFF.

There are a few counts of this clonotype. J is TRBJ1-3 and V is TRBV11-1; no definite D call. Germline loops: CDR1 SGHAT, CDR2 FQDESV (reference sequence). The CDR3 spans 18 residues. V gave up 0 bases and J gave up 0 bases, with 15 bases separating them. CDR3 protein: CASSLALGQLFSGNTIYF. CDR3 nucleotides: TGTGCCAGCAGCTTAGCGCTAGGCCAGTTGTTCTCTGGAAACACCATATATTTT.

The V call is TRBV5-1, the J call TRBJ2-5; 10 bases fit TRBD2. The CDR3 covers 14 residues. Germline V gene lookup returns CDR1 SGHRS and CDR2 YFSETQ. Trimming cost V 4 bases and J 4 bases; bases outside gene matches: 4. The CDR3, as DNA: TGCGCCAGCAGCGTAGGACTAGCGGCAGAGACCCAGTACTTC. This sequence encodes CASSVGLAAETQYF.

The V call is TRBV10-3, the J call TRBJ2-1; D is perhaps TRBD1 or TRBD2 (5 bases each). The V end was cut by 4 bases, the J end by 3 bases, with 10 bases between. Germline V gene lookup returns CDR1 ENHRY and CDR2 SYGVKD. This CDR3 comprises 14 residues. The CDR3 nucleotides are TGTGCCATCAGTGTGGGGGTTTTCTACAATGAGCAGTTCTTC. It yields the protein CAISVGVFYNEQFF.

The rearrangement joins TRBV4-3 to TRBJ1-1; no firm D call. Germline V gives CDR1 LGHNA, CDR2 YSLEER. The CDR3 sequence is 14 residues long. Trimming shortened V by 0 bases and J by 5 bases, and 10 bases separated the two germline ends. CDR3 sequence reads: CASSQEGGETEAFF. The CDR3 nucleotides are TGCGCCAGCAGCCAAGAAGGCGGGGAGACTGAAGCTTTCTTT.

The V and J genes are TRBV20-1 and TRBJ2-3; TRBD2 matches 14 bases. J gave up 5 bases and V 3 bases, and 4 bases lay outside the gene matches. The CDR3 totals 15 residues. The germline V gene encodes CDR1 DFQATT and CDR2 SNEGSKA (reference sequence). CDR3 amino acids: CSASPGTSGRDTQYF. The CDR3 bases are TGCAGTGCTAGCCCCGGGACTAGCGGGAGAGATACGCAGTATTTT.

This clonotype was observed a handful of times. This chain links TRBV18 with TRBJ2-5; D is unresolved. Germline CDR1 reads KGHSH; CDR2 reads LQKENI. The CDR3 length is 13 residues. The V gene lost 5 bases and the J gene lost 2 bases, with 9 bases spanning the gap. CDR3 in amino acids: CASSYVQQETQYF. CDR3 in DNA: TGTGCCAGCTCATATGTGCAGCAAGAGACCCAGTACTTC.

This clonotype has a handful of counts. The gene calls are TRBV29-1 and TRBJ2-7, with 14 bases aligning to TRBD2. The ends lost 7 bases at V and 1 base at J; junction bases unmatched: 3. The germline CDR1 and CDR2 sequences are SQVTM and ANQGSEA. This CDR3 is built from 14 residues. CDR3 sequence (DNA): TGCAGCGCAAGGACTAGCGGGGGGTCCTACGAGCAGTACTTC. This sequence encodes CSARTSGGSYEQYF.

This clonotype was observed a handful of times. V usage is TRBV20-1 and J usage is TRBJ1-5, with a possible D match to TRBD1 (6 bases). The CDR3 runs 14 residues. From germline, CDR1 is DFQATT and CDR2 SNEGSKA (reference sequence). V lost 6 bases to trimming and J lost 7 bases, with 19 bases between them. The CDR3 coding sequence is TGCAGTGCCCGACCCCGGGGGGGCCAACAGCCCCAGCATTTT. Its translation: CSARPRGGQQPQHF.

The chain combines TRBV29-1 with TRBJ2-5, with 8 bases lining up with TRBD1. Germline CDR1 is SQVTM and CDR2 is ANQGSEA. This CDR3 contains 13 residues. V shed 5 bases, J shed 5 bases, and the junction held 7 bases outside the gene matches. The chain's CDR3 is CSVRTGRVETQYF. CDR3 in DNA: TGCAGCGTTCGGACAGGGCGAGTGGAGACCCAGTACTTC.

The rearrangement joins TRBV5-1 to TRBJ2-3; 9 bases are a match to TRBD2. From germline, CDR1 is SGHRS and CDR2 YFSETQ. The CDR3 totals 16 residues. The V segment lost 4 bases and the J segment 0 bases; nucleotides outside the gene matches: 6. CDR3 DNA sequence: TGCGCCAGCAGCATTATGCTAGCGGGGAGCACAGATACGCAGTATTTT. Translating gives CASSIMLAGSTDTQYF.

V usage is TRBV20-1 and J usage is TRBJ2-1; 7 bases match TRBD2. The V and J ends lost 1 base and 5 bases, in that order; junction bases with no gene match: 5. The CDR3 runs to 14 residues. Germline loops: CDR1 DFQATT, CDR2 SNEGSKA (reference sequence). CDR3 loop: CSARGLRENNEQFF. The DNA for the CDR3 is TGCAGTGCTAGAGGTCTGCGGGAGAACAATGAGCAGTTCTTC.

This clonotype was seen repeatedly, ten times or more. The chain uses TRBV4-2 and TRBJ2-5; TRBD2 matches 9 bases. V trimming: 0 bases; J trimming: 5 bases; junction bases outside the gene matches: 7. Germline CDR1 and CDR2: LGHNA and YNFKEQ. The CDR3 extends over 16 amino acids. DNA for the CDR3: TGTGCCAGCAGCCAAGAAACGACTAGCGGACGGGAGACCCAGTACTTC. Encoded protein: CASSQETTSGRETQYF.

This chain's CDR3 is CASSNGDYPSTDTQYF. The CDR3 DNA is TGTGCCAGCAGCAACGGGGACTATCCTAGCACAGATACGCAGTATTTT. V is TRBV7-2 and J is TRBJ2-3, with 7 bases aligning to TRBD2. Germline V CDR1 and CDR2: SGHTA, FQGNSA. The CDR3 runs 16 residues. The V and J ends lost 5 bases and 0 bases, in that order; junction bases with no gene match: 8.

This clonotype appeared a few times. The rearrangement uses TRBV27 and TRBJ2-7; D is undetermined. The V end lost 0 bases, the J end lost 2 bases, and 14 bases lay between the germline ends. The CDR3 has 16 residues. CDR1 is MNHEY and CDR2 is SMNVEV in the germline V gene (reference sequence). The chain's CDR3 is CASSLSGGRATYEQYF. CDR3 nucleotides: TGTGCCAGCAGTTTATCCGGCGGTAGGGCAACCTACGAGCAGTACTTC.

This clonotype was seen only a few times. The rearrangement joins TRBV15 to TRBJ1-6; D is uncertain. V lost 0 bases, J lost 7 bases, and 7 bases lay in between. Germline CDR1 LNHNV, CDR2 YYDKDF (reference sequence). The CDR3 runs to 14 residues. The chain's CDR3 is CATSRDWGNSPLHF. The CDR3 DNA follows: TGTGCCACCAGCAGAGATTGGGGAAATTCACCCCTCCACTTT. The variable domain in full, with the rest retrieved from reference TRBV15 and TRBJ1-6, is DAMVIQNPRYQVTQFGKPVTLSCSQTLNHNVMYWYQQKSSQAPKLLFHYYDKDFNNEADTPDNFQSRRPNTSFCFLDIRSPGLGDTAMYLCATSRDWGNSPLHFGNGTRLTVT.

This clonotype was counted only a few times. V is TRBV28 and J is TRBJ2-7, with 10 bases that match TRBD2. J lost 7 bases, V lost 4 bases, and 19 bases had no gene match. In germline, CDR1 is MDHEN, CDR2 SYDVKM. The CDR3 has 18 residues. CDR3 loop: CASSSQPASGSTTREQYF. CDR3 DNA sequence: TGTGCCAGCAGTTCCCAGCCTGCTAGCGGGAGTACTACGAGAGAGCAGTACTTC.